The sequence of this T cell receptor beta chain was determined in a study of OX40 agonist ivuxolimab in advanced cancers. Context from the whole study: Ivuxolimab, which targeted the costimulatory receptor OX40 (CD134), was an agonistic, fully human IgG2 monoclonal antibody. Intravenous ivuxolimab was administered to patients every 2 weeks at six dose levels: 0.01, 0.1, 0.3, 1.5, 3 and 10 mg/kg. Among the roughly 50 dose-escalation patients, 19 had hepatocellular carcinoma, approximately 15 melanoma, 9 renal cell carcinoma and 9 head and neck cancer. The dose-escalation cohort was about 83% male with a mean age of approximately 60 years, ranging from about 20 to 85. Prior anti-PD-1, anti-PD-L1 or anti-CTLA-4 therapy was permitted, and checkpoint inhibitors had been received by about 36% of dose-escalation patients. Partial responses occurred in three dose-escalation patients, of whom one had hepatocellular carcinoma and two had cutaneous melanoma. Peripheral TCRbeta sequencing was intended to test whether TCR sequence diversity was altered and clonal T-cell expansion was caused by ivuxolimab. The monotherapy dose-escalation portion (N ≈ 52 patients) of the phase I ivuxolimab trial is reported in the paper. Here is what the overall study found, with its caveats: Low levels of normalized T-cell clonal expansion were also seen in some patients who did not respond. After ivuxolimab, expanded clones were on average more numerous among CD8+ T cells than among CD4+ T cells. The antigen specificity of the peripheral T cells that underwent clonal expansion was not determined. In the 0.1-3.0 mg/kg groups, partial responders had among the lowest normalized peripheral clonal expansion, particularly in CD8+ T cells. At doses of 0.1 to 3.0 mg/kg, clonal expansion of both CD4+ and CD8+ T cells in blood was seen between baseline and week 6.

Notes on this clone: Its recognized antigen is unknown. Base qualities are not at hand, and no much larger clone is one base apart.

Patients with autoimmune disease history or receiving systemic immunosuppression were excluded from the trial. Peripheral blood for TCR sequencing was collected from all dose cohorts at baseline, on cycle 4 day 1, and on cycle 7 day 1. The samples were drawn from a first-in-human, open-label, multicenter phase I dose-escalation trial of ivuxolimab. Adults with locally advanced or metastatic head and neck squamous cell, hepatocellular, melanoma or renal cell carcinoma were enrolled in the trial. Before TCR sequencing, CD4+ T cells and CD8+ T cells from peripheral blood were sorted into separate populations. V sheds 2 bases and J sheds 8 bases, leaving 18 bases between their ends. Including the terminal cysteine and phenylalanine, the CDR3 comprises 15 residues. Only the CDR3 part of the read is kept: 45 bases, read in frame from the first base. Reading the germline V gene gives CDR1 SNHLY and CDR2 FYNNEI.

Genomic DNA was isolated from the sorted cells so that the TCRbeta CDR3 region could be sequenced. TCRbeta CDR3 regions were sequenced using the immunoSEQ Assay. Sourced from immuneACCESS, this table was stored by TCRdb with only in-frame sequences that have V and J called. A share of the clones is absent; for the studies checked, an unresolved V gene accounts for under half, and the remainder has no known explanation. This sample has 49,000 or so clones in its table, and approximately 90% of those were observed once. The top ten clonotypes cover around 15% of the sample. The V gene is TRBV2 and the J gene is TRBJ1-2; no D segment can be confidently identified. This receptor was obtained from an adult with an advanced solid tumor such as melanoma, head and neck, liver or kidney cancer. The sample was CD4+ or CD8+ T cells sorted from blood, taken in a trial of the OX40 agonist ivuxolimab. The CDR3 protein: CASSEFVPTTVGYTF. Read as DNA, the sequence is TGTGCCAGCAGTGAATTCGTACCCACGACGGTCGGCTACACCTTC.